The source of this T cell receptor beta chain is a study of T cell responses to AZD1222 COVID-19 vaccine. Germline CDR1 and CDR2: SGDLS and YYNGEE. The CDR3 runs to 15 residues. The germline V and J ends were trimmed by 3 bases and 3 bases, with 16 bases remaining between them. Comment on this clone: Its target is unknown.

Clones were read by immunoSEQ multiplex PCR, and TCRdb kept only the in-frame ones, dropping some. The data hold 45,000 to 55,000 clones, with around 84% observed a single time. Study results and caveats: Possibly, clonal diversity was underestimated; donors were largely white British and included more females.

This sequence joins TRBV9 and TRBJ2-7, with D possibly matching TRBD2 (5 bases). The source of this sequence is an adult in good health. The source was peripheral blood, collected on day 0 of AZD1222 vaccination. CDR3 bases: TGTGCCAGCAGCGGCGGCGAGGGTCCTTACTACGAGCAGTACTTC. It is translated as CASSGGEGPYYEQYF.